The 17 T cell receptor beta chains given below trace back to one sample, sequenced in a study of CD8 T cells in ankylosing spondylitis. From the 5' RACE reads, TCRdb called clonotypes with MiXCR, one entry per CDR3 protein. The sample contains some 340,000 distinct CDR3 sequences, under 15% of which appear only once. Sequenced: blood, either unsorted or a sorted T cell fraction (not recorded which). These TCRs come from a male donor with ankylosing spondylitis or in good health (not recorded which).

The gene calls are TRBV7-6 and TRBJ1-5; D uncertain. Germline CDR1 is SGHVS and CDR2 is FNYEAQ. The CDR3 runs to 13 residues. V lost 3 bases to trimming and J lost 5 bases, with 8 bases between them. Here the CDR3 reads CASSLTDYQPQHF. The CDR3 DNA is TGTGCCAGCAGCTTGACCGATTATCAGCCCCAGCATTTT.

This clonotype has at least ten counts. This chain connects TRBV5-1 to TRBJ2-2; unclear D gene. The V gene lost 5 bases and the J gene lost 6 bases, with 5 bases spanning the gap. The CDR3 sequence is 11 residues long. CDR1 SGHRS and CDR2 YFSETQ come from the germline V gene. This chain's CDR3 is CASSSPGELFF. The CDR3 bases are TGCGCCAGCAGTTCACCCGGGGAGCTGTTTTTT. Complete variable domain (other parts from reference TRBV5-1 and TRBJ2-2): KAGVTQTPRYLIKTRGQQVTLSCSPISGHRSVSWYQQTPGQGLQFLFEYFSETQRNKGNFPGRFSGRQFSNSRSEMNVSTLELGDSALYLCASSSPGELFFGEGSRLTVL.

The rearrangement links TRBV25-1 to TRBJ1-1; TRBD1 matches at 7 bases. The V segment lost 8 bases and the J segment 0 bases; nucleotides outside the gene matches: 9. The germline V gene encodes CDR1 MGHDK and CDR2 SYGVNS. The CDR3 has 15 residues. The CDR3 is CASPGGRDVNTEAFF. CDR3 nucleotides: TGTGCCAGCCCAGGGGGAAGGGATGTGAACACTGAAGCTTTCTTT.

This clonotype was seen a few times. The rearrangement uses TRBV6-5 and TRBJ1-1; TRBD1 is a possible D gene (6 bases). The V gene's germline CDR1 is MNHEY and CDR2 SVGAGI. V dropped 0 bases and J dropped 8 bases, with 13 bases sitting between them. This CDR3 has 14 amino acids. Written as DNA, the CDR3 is TGTGCCAGCAGTTACTCCTCGCGGACAGTAGAAGCTTTCTTT. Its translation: CASSYSSRTVEAFF.

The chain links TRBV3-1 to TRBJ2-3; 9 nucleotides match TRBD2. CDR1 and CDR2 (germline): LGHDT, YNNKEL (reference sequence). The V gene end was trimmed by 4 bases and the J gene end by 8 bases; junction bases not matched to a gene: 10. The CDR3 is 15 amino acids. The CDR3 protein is CASSPTGTSLSTQYF. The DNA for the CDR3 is TGTGCCAGCAGCCCGACCGGGACTAGCTTAAGTACGCAGTATTTT.

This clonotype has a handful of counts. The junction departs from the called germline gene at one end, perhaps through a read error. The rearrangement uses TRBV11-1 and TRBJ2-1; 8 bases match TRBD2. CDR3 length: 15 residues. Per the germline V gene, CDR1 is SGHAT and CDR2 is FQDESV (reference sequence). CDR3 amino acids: CASRLAGTLRNEQFF. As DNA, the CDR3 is TGTGCCAGCAGGTTAGCGGGAACCTTGCGCAATGAGCAGTTCTTC.

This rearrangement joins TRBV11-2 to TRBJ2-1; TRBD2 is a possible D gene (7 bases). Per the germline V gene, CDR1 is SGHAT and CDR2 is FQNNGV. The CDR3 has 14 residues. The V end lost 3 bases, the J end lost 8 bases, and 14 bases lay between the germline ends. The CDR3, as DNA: TGTGCCAGCAGCTTCCAAGGGGGGGCATATGAGCAGTTCTTC. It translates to CASSFQGGAYEQFF.

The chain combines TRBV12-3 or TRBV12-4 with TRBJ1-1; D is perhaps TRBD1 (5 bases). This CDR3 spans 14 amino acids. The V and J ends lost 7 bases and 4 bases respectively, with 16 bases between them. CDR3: CASTLGARVTEAFF. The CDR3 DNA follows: TGTGCCAGCACTTTGGGTGCCAGGGTCACTGAAGCTTTCTTT.

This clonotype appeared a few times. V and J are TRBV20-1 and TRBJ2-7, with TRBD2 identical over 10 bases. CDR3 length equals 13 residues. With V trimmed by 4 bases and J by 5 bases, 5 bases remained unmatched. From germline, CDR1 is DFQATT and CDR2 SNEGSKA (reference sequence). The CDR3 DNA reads TGCAGTGCTACTAGCGGGAGAACCGACGAGCAGTACTTC. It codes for CSATSGRTDEQYF.

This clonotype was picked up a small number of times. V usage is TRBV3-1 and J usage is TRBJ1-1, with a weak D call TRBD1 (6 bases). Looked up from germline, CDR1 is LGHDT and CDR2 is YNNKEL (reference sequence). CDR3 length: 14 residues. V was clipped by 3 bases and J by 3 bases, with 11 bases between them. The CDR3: CASSHGGYDTEAFF. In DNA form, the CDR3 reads TGTGCCAGCAGCCACGGGGGCTACGACACTGAAGCTTTCTTT.

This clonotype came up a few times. Here the CDR3 DNA reads TGTGCCAGTAGGGAGGCGGGGGCAAACACCGGGGAGCTGTTTTTT. It yields the protein CASREAGANTGELFF. The rearrangement joins TRBV19 to TRBJ2-2, with a tentative D call TRBD2 (7 bases). Germline V gives CDR1 LNHDA, CDR2 SQIVND (reference sequence). The CDR3 runs 15 residues. Trimming stripped 6 bases from V and 2 bases from J, with 13 bases between.

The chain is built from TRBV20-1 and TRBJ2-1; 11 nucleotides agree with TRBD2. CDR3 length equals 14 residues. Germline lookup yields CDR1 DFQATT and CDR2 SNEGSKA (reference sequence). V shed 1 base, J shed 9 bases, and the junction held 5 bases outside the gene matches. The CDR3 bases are TGCAGTGCTAGAGGACTAGCGGGACCGGGTGAGCAGTTCTTC. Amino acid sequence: CSARGLAGPGEQFF.

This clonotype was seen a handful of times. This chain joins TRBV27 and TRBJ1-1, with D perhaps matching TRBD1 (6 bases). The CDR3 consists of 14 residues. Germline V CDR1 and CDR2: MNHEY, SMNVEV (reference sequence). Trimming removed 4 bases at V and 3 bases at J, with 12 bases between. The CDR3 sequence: CASSWRGRDTEAFF. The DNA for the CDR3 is TGTGCCAGCAGTTGGCGGGGGCGTGACACTGAAGCTTTCTTT.

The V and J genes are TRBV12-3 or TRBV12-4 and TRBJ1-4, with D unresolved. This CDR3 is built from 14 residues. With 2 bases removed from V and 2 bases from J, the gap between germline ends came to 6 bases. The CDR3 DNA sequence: TGTGCCAGCAGTTTAAAAGGGACTAATGAAAAACTGTTTTTT. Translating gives CASSLKGTNEKLFF.

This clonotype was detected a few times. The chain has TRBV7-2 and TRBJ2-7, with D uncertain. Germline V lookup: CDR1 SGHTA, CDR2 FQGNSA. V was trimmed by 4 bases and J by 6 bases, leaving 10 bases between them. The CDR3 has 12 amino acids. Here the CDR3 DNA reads TGTGCCAGCAGCTACCCAATGGGCGAGCAGTACTTC. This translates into CASSYPMGEQYF.

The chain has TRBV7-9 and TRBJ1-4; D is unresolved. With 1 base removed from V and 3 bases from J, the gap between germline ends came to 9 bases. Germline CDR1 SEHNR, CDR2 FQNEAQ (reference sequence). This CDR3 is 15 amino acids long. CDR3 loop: CASSLDGESNEKLFF. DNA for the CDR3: TGTGCCAGCAGCTTAGACGGGGAATCTAATGAAAAACTGTTTTTT.

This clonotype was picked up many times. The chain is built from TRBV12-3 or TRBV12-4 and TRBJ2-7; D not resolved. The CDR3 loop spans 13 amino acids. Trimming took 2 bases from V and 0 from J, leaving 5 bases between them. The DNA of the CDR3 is TGTGCCAGCAGTTTATCACCCTCCTACGAGCAGTACTTC. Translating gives CASSLSPSYEQYF.